These T cell receptor beta chains were read from a single sample in a study of lymphopenia after photon versus proton radiotherapy. The method was immunoSEQ multiplex PCR; TCRdb's version includes in-frame clones alone and lacks a portion of them. Altogether 65,000 to 85,000 clones are present, roughly 90% being singletons, with the ten largest covering 2.2%. The sample here was peripheral blood, taken from a patient treated with photon-based radiotherapy. The receptors stem from a woman in her forties with cholangiocarcinoma. Each CDR3 is given with its conserved first and last residue. The order of the fields is CDR3 length, J gene, V gene, D gene, CDR3 DNA, CDR3 protein. A D gene is named only where the DNA matches it firmly.

15	TRBJ1-5	TRBV2	TRBD1	TGTGCCAGCAGTCAGGGGACAGGGCCCAATCAGCCCCAGCATTTT	CASSQGTGPNQPQHF
11	TRBJ1-1	TRBV20-1	.	TGCAGTGCTAGAGATGTGACAGAAGCTTTCTTT	CSARDVTEAFF
13	TRBJ1-2	TRBV10-2	.	TGCGCCAGCAGGGAGACAGCTAACTATGGCTACACCTTC	CASRETANYGYTF
13	TRBJ2-7	TRBV6-1	TRBD1	TGTGCCAGCCTGGGACAGGGGAGAACCGAGCAGTACTTC	CASLGQGRTEQYF
13	TRBJ2-7	TRBV28	.	TGTGCCAGCTTAAAAACCACGGCCTACGAGCAGTACTTC	CASLKTTAYEQYF
16	TRBJ1-5	TRBV19	.	TGTGCCAGTAGTATTAGGCACGAGTATAGCAATCAGCCCCAGCATTTT	CASSIRHEYSNQPQHF
17	TRBJ1-1	TRBV7-3	.	TGTGCCAGCAGCAGGAGGGGGTCGCCGGGTATGAACACTGAAGCTTTCTTT	CASSRRGSPGMNTEAFF
16	TRBJ2-1	TRBV23-1	.	TGCGCCAGCAGTCAAAGGGGTATGAGCTCCTACAATGAGCAGTTCTTC	CASSQRGMSSYNEQFF
14	TRBJ1-2	TRBV11-2	TRBD1	TGTGCCAGCAGCTTAGGGACAGGGGGATATGGCTACACCTTC	CASSLGTGGYGYTF
13	TRBJ2-5	TRBV28	.	TGTGCCAGCAGTCCCACCTCTTCAGAGACCCAGTACTTC	CASSPTSSETQYF
18	TRBJ1-5	TRBV19	TRBD1	TGTGCCAGTAGTATAGCCCGGGACAGGGGAGGGATCAATCAGCCCCAGCATTTT	CASSIARDRGGINQPQHF
15	TRBJ2-5	TRBV7-6	TRBD2	TGTGCCAGCAGCGCTCAGCCAGGGACTAGGGAGACCCAGTACTTC	CASSAQPGTRETQYF
15	TRBJ1-1	TRBV7-8	TRBD1	TGTGCCAGCAGCTTCCTCGACACAGGGGACAGTGAAGCTTTCTTT	CASSFLDTGDSEAFF
14	TRBJ1-5	TRBV6-5	TRBD1	TGTGCCAGCAGCTACAGGGGCCCTAATCAGCCCCAGCATTTT	CASSYRGPNQPQHF
15	TRBJ1-5	TRBV29-1	.	TGCAGCATTGCCGAGGGATTGTTAGGCAATCAGCCCCAGCATTTT	CSIAEGLLGNQPQHF
14	TRBJ1-2	TRBV7-6	.	TGTGCCAGCAGCTTAAACGGGGGTGGACATGGCTACACCTTC	CASSLNGGGHGYTF
14	TRBJ1-3	TRBV30	TRBD1	TGTGCCTGGAGCGCCGACAGGGCAGGAAACACCATATATTTT	CAWSADRAGNTIYF
12	TRBJ1-2	TRBV5-1	.	TGCGCCAGCAGCCCCGGAACAGGAGGCTACACCTTC	CASSPGTGGYTF